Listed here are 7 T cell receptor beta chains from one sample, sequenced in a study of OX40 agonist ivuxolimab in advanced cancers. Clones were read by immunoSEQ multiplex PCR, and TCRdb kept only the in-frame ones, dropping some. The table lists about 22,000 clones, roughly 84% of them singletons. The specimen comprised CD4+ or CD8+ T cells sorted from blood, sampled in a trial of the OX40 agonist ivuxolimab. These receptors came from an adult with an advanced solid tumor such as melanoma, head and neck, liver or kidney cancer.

The CDR3 DNA sequence: TGTGCCAGCAGCCAAGACGGGCGGGAATCGCGAGAGACCCAGTACTTC. It translates to CASSQDGRESRETQYF. The V and J genes are TRBV7-9 and TRBJ2-5, with a tentative D call TRBD2 (6 bases). Trimming pared 5 bases from V and 4 bases from J, leaving 20 bases between. Germline V gene lookup returns CDR1 SEHNR and CDR2 FQNEAQ (reference sequence). This CDR3 spans 16 amino acids. The full variable domain, completed using reference TRBV7-9 and TRBJ2-5, is DTGVSQNPRHKITKRGQNVTFRCDPISEHNRLYWYRQTLGQGPEFLTYFQNEAQLEKSRLLSDRFSAERPKGSFSTLEIQRTEQGDSAMYLCASSQDGRESRETQYFGPGTRLLVL.

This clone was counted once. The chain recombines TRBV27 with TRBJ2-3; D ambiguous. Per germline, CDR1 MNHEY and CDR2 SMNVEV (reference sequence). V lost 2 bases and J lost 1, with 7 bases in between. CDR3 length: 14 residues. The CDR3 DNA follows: TGTGCCAGCAGTTTACAGATCCGCACAGATACGCAGTATTTT. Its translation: CASSLQIRTDTQYF.

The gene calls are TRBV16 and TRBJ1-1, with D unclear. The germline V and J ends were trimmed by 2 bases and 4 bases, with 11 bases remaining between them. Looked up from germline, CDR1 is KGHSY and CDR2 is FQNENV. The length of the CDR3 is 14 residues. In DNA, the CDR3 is TGTGCCAGCAGCCAACCCGATTGGGGCACTGAAGCTTTCTTT. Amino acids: CASSQPDWGTEAFF.

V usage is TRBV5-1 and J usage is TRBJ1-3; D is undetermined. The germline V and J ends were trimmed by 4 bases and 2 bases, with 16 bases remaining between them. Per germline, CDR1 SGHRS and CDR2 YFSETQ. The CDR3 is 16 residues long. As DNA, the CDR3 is TGCGCCAGCAGCATAGGGCTCGTTAGGCCTGGAAACACCATATATTTT. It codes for CASSIGLVRPGNTIYF. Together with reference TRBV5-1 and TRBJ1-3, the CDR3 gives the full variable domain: KAGVTQTPRYLIKTRGQQVTLSCSPISGHRSVSWYQQTPGQGLQFLFEYFSETQRNKGNFPGRFSGRQFSNSRSEMNVSTLELGDSALYLCASSIGLVRPGNTIYFGEGSWLTVV.

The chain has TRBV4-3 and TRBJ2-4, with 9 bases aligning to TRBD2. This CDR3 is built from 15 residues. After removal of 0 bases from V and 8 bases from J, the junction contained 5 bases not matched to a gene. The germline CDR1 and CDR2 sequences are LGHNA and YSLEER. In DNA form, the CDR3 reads TGCGCCAGCAGCCAAGACAGCGGGAGGAGGCACATTCAGTACTTC. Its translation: CASSQDSGRRHIQYF.

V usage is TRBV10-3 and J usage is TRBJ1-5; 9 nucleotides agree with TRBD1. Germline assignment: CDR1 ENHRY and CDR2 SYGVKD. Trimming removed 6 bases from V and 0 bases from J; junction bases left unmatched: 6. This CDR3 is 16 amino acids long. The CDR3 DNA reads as TGTGCCATCAGGGGGACAGGGAGCTCTAGCAATCAGCCCCAGCATTTT. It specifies CAIRGTGSSSNQPQHF.

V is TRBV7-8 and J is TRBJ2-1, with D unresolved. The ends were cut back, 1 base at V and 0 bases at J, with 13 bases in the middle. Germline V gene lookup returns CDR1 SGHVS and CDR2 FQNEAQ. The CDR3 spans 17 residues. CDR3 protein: CASSLGSSSNSYNEQFF. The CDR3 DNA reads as TGTGCCAGCAGCTTAGGTTCGAGTTCCAACTCCTACAATGAGCAGTTCTTC.